This TCR beta chain was documented in a study of cytomegalovirus exposure and HLA in healthy donors. The CDR3 totals 14 residues. Germline lookup yields CDR1 SGHRS and CDR2 YFSETQ. V was cut by 5 bases and J by 0 bases, with 10 bases left in between. Whole-study results and caveats: HLA alleles showed associations with around 15,000 TCR beta sequences in a later analysis, at a 0.05 false discovery rate.

Notes on this clone: Its matching antigen is unknown.

With 60 Vbeta and 13 Jbeta primers, the PCR was carried out. Measured with immunoSEQ multiplex PCR; TCRdb has only the in-frame clones, and not every one. Recorded for this sample: some 140,000 clones. The chain is built from TRBV5-1 and TRBJ2-3; D uncertain. The TCR was taken from a middle-aged woman in good health and CMV-seronegative. Sequencing input: PBMCs. The CDR3 is CASSYSTSTDTQYF. The DNA for the CDR3 is TGCGCCAGCAGTTACTCGACTAGCACAGATACGCAGTATTTT.